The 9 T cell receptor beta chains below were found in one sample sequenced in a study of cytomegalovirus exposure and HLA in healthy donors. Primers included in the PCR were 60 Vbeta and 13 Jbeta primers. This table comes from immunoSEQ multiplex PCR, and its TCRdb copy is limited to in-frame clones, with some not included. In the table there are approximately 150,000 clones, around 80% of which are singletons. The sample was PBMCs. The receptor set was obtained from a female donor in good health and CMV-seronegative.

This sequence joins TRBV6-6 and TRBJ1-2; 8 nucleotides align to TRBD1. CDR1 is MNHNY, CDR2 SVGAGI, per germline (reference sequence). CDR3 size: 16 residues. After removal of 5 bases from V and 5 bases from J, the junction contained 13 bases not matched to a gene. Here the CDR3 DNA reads TGTGCCAGCAGTCACACTACTCAGGGGGCGGGGTATGGCTACACCTTC. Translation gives CASSHTTQGAGYGYTF.

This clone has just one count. This chain's CDR3 is CATSREQGGSQPQHF. DNA for the CDR3: TGTGCCACCAGCAGAGAACAGGGCGGAAGTCAGCCCCAGCATTTT. The V gene is TRBV15, the J gene TRBJ1-5; tentative D call: TRBD1 (6 bases). The germline V and J ends were trimmed by 0 bases and 6 bases, with 12 bases remaining between them. The CDR3 is 15 amino acids. The germline CDR1 and CDR2 sequences are LNHNV and YYDKDF (reference sequence).

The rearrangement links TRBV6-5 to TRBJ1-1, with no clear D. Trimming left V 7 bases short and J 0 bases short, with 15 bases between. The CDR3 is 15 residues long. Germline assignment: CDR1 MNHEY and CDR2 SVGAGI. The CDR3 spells CASNPLAGLNTEAFF. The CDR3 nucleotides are TGTGCCAGCAATCCCCTCGCAGGCTTGAACACTGAAGCTTTCTTT.

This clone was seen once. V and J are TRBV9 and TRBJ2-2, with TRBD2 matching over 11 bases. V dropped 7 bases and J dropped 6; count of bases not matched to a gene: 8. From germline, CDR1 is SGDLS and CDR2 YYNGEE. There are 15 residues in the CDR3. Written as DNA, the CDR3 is TGTGCCAGCGGATTTAGCGGGAGGGTAGCCGGGGAGCTGTTTTTT. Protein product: CASGFSGRVAGELFF.

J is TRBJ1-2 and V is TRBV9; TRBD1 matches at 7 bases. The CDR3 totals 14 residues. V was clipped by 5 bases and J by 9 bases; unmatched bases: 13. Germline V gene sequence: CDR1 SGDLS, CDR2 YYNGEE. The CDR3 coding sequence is TGTGCCAGCAGTCAGGGGGAGCACCCAGTTCGCTACACCTTC. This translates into CASSQGEHPVRYTF.

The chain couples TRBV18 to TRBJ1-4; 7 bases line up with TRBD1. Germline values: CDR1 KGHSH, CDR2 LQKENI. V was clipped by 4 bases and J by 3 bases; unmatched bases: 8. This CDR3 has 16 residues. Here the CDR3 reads CASSRYNRGSNEKLFF. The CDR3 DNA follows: TGTGCCAGCTCACGATATAACAGGGGTTCTAATGAAAAACTGTTTTTT.

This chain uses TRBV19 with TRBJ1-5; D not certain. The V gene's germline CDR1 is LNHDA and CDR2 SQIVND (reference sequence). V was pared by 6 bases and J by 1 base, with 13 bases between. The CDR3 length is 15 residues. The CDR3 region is CASSPVTGSNQPQHF. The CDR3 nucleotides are TGTGCCAGTAGCCCGGTAACGGGAAGCAATCAGCCCCAGCATTTT. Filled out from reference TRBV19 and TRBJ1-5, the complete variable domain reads DGGITQSPKYLFRKEGQNVTLSCEQNLNHDAMYWYRQDPGQGLRLIYYSQIVNDFQKGDIAEGYSVSREKKESFPLTVTSAQKNPTAFYLCASSPVTGSNQPQHFGDGTRLSIL.

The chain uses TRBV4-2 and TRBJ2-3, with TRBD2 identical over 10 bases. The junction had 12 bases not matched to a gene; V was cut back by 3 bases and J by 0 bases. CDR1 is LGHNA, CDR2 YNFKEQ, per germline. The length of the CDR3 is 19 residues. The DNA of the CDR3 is TGTGCCAGCAGCCAGGTCGGAGCGGGAGGGCCCGGAAGCACAGATACGCAGTATTTT. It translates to CASSQVGAGGPGSTDTQYF.

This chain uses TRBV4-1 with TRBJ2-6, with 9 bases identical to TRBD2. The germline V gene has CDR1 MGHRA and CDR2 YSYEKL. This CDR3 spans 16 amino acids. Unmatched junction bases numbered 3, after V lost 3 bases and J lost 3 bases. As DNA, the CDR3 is TGCGCCAGCAGCCACGAGCGGGGGGTTGGGGCCAACGTCCTGACTTTC. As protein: CASSHERGVGANVLTF.